These 27 T cell receptor beta chains share one sample of origin, sequenced in a study of T cell responses to AZD1222 COVID-19 vaccine. The assay was immunoSEQ multiplex PCR, and TCRdb's table has in-frame clones only and misses some. This repertoire shows about 110,000 clones, around 90% found once; its top ten account for over 12%. The starting material was peripheral blood, obtained 28 days after the second AZD1222 dose. The source of these receptors is an adult who received the AZD1222 COVID-19 vaccine.

In its sample, this clone was seen once. The chain uses TRBV7-9 and TRBJ1-1, with 7 bases lining up with TRBD1. CDR3 size: 15 residues. The V segment lost 3 bases and the J segment 0 bases; nucleotides outside the gene matches: 4. Germline CDR1 and CDR2: SEHNR and FQNEAQ (reference sequence). The CDR3 region has the DNA TGTGCCAGCAGCTTCTCCGGGACAGTGAACACTGAAGCTTTCTTT. Translating gives CASSFSGTVNTEAFF.

The chain has TRBV11-3 and TRBJ2-7; TRBD2 is a possible D gene (5 bases). The CDR3 has 16 amino acids. CDR1 SGHNT and CDR2 YENEEA come from the germline V gene. V dropped 7 bases and J dropped 2 bases, with 21 bases sitting between them. CDR3 in amino acids: CASNTVGGGPPYEQYF. The CDR3 DNA sequence: TGTGCCAGCAACACTGTCGGTGGCGGGCCCCCCTACGAGCAGTACTTC.

V usage is TRBV27 and J usage is TRBJ2-7; maybe TRBD1 (6 bases). Germline values: CDR1 MNHEY, CDR2 SMNVEV (reference sequence). This CDR3 region has 14 residues. Trimming cost V 3 bases and J 3 bases, with 12 bases left between them. The CDR3 region has the DNA TGTGCCAGCAGTTTCGGGACACCTCTCTACGAGCAGTACTTC. Translation gives CASSFGTPLYEQYF.

The chain combines TRBV5-1 with TRBJ2-3, with a possible D match to TRBD2 (5 bases). The V end lost 2 bases, the J end lost 6 bases, and 16 bases lay between the germline ends. CDR1 is SGHRS, CDR2 YFSETQ, per germline. This CDR3 spans 15 amino acids. Here the CDR3 DNA reads TGCGCCAGCAGCTTCCCCCGCGAGCCGGGGGATACGCAGTATTTT. It yields the protein CASSFPREPGDTQYF.

The gene calls are TRBV18 and TRBJ2-3; D remains unclear. The germline CDR1 and CDR2 sequences are KGHSH and LQKENI. Between the trimmed V and J ends, which lost 3 bases and 2 bases, there was a span of 9 bases. The CDR3 totals 14 residues. The CDR3 DNA reads TGTGCCAGCTCACCCGGAAGTGTCACAGATACGCAGTATTTT. This translates into CASSPGSVTDTQYF.

This sequence joins TRBV5-4 and TRBJ2-7; 8 nucleotides match TRBD1. The germline V gene encodes CDR1 SGHNT and CDR2 YYREEE (reference sequence). V was clipped by 0 bases and J by 6 bases; unmatched bases: 11. This CDR3 region has 16 residues. Here the CDR3 DNA reads TGTGCCAGCAGCTTGGGGACCCAGGGGGCGAGCTCCGAGCAGTACTTC. Its protein product is CASSLGTQGASSEQYF.

J is TRBJ1-1 and V is TRBV7-3; TRBD1 aligns across 11 bases. Germline V lookup: CDR1 SGHTA, CDR2 FQGTGA. This CDR3 comprises 16 residues. Losses at the gene ends were 1 base for V and 1 base for J; bases not matched to a gene: 2. CDR3 amino acids: CASSLNGQGANTEAFF. CDR3 DNA sequence: TGTGCCAGCAGCTTAAATGGACAGGGGGCGAACACTGAAGCTTTCTTT.

The count of this clone is one. This chain uses TRBV4-1 with TRBJ2-2, with 8 bases that match TRBD2. This CDR3 contains 15 residues. Looked up from germline, CDR1 is MGHRA and CDR2 is YSYEKL. Trimming at V came to 4 bases and at J to 4 bases, leaving 5 bases not matched to a gene. The CDR3 loop is CASSLEAGGTGELFF. As DNA, the CDR3 is TGCGCCAGCAGCCTTGAGGCGGGGGGCACCGGGGAGCTGTTTTTT.

The chain carries TRBV29-1 and TRBJ2-7; TRBD2 might be the D (6 bases). The CDR3 is 14 residues long. Germline loops: CDR1 SQVTM, CDR2 ANQGSEA. V was pared by 5 bases and J by 0 bases, with 14 bases between. CDR3 DNA: TGCAGCGTTAAGTTAATAGCGGACTCCTACGAGCAGTACTTC. It yields the protein CSVKLIADSYEQYF.

This clone has a handful of counts. V usage is TRBV19 and J usage is TRBJ2-7; 13 nucleotides match TRBD2. V lost 3 bases and J lost 0; bases outside the gene matches: 5. Germline V lookup: CDR1 LNHDA, CDR2 SQIVND (reference sequence). This CDR3 is 17 amino acids long. For the CDR3, the DNA is TGTGCCAGTAGTATGGGACTAGCGGGGACACTCTCCTACGAGCAGTACTTC. It translates to CASSMGLAGTLSYEQYF.

This clone turned up a few times. CDR3 DNA: TGTGCCAGTAGTCCCGGGACAGGCTATGGCTACACCTTC. The encoded protein is CASSPGTGYGYTF. The rearrangement uses TRBV19 and TRBJ1-2, with TRBD1 matching over 8 bases. The CDR3 consists of 13 residues. Germline CDR1 is LNHDA and CDR2 is SQIVND (reference sequence). Trimming at V came to 5 bases and at J to 4 bases, leaving 3 bases not matched to a gene.

V usage is TRBV5-1 and J usage is TRBJ2-2; tentatively, D is TRBD2 (5 bases). From germline, CDR1 is SGHRS and CDR2 YFSETQ. The V gene lost 4 bases and the J gene lost 8 bases, with 21 bases spanning the gap. This CDR3 is 16 amino acids long. This chain's CDR3 is CASSPLPAGVPGELFF. CDR3 DNA: TGCGCCAGCAGCCCCCTACCTGCCGGGGTCCCTGGGGAGCTGTTTTTT. Using reference TRBV5-1 and TRBJ2-2 for the parts outside the CDR3, the full variable domain is KAGVTQTPRYLIKTRGQQVTLSCSPISGHRSVSWYQQTPGQGLQFLFEYFSETQRNKGNFPGRFSGRQFSNSRSEMNVSTLELGDSALYLCASSPLPAGVPGELFFGEGSRLTVL.

The chain couples TRBV19 to TRBJ2-3; D is undetermined. Trimming stripped 5 bases from V and 4 bases from J, with 10 bases between. The CDR3 spans 13 residues. Germline V gene sequence: CDR1 LNHDA, CDR2 SQIVND (reference sequence). The CDR3 region is CASSPRYSDTQYF. For the CDR3, the DNA is TGTGCCAGTAGTCCCAGGTACTCAGATACGCAGTATTTT.

This clone was seen a few times. This sequence joins TRBV7-9 and TRBJ1-5; D unclear. In germline, CDR1 is SEHNR, CDR2 FQNEAQ (reference sequence). V lost 6 bases to trimming and J lost 4 bases, with 7 bases between them. This CDR3 is 12 amino acids long. The CDR3 nucleotides are TGTGCCAGCAGAAGAGAGAATCAGCCCCAGCATTTT. Protein: CASRRENQPQHF.

The chain links TRBV5-1 to TRBJ2-2; 8 bases are shared with TRBD1. CDR3 length equals 17 residues. Trimming removed 3 bases from V and 6 bases from J; junction bases left unmatched: 13. CDR1 is SGHRS, CDR2 YFSETQ, per germline. The CDR3 loop is CASSSTTGVGLAGELFF. The CDR3 DNA reads as TGCGCCAGCAGCTCTACGACAGGGGTGGGATTAGCCGGGGAGCTGTTTTTT.

This clone showed up just once. The gene calls are TRBV6-5 and TRBJ1-1, with D maybe TRBD1 (5 bases). This CDR3 is 13 amino acids long. CDR1 is MNHEY, CDR2 SVGAGI, per germline. Trimming took off 5 bases at V and 9 bases at J, with 16 bases between the two ends. CDR3 in DNA: TGTGCCAGCAGTATTCCCGGGGCCGAGAAAGCTTTCTTT. Translated: CASSIPGAEKAFF.

This clone was picked up one time. The CDR3 here is CASGLVHRVKTTGATNEKLFF. The CDR3 nucleotides are TGTGCTAGTGGTTTGGTACATAGGGTAAAGACTACGGGGGCAACTAATGAAAAACTGTTTTTT. The chain is built from TRBV12-5 and TRBJ1-4; perhaps TRBD1 as D (5 bases). From germline, CDR1 is LGHNT and CDR2 FRNRAP. The V gene lost 0 bases and the J gene lost 0 bases, with 23 bases spanning the gap. This CDR3 spans 21 amino acids.

As regards this clone: One end of the junction varies from germline; a read error may be responsible. The chain joins TRBV15 to TRBJ2-4; no definite D call. This CDR3 comprises 11 residues. Looked up from germline, CDR1 is LNHNV and CDR2 is YYDKDF (reference sequence). Here the CDR3 reads CATSRGSGKFF. In nucleotides, the CDR3 is TGTGCCACCAGCAGAGGAAGTGGAAAATTTTTC. The whole variable domain, remainder taken from reference TRBV15 and TRBJ2-4, is DAMVIQNPRYQVTQFGKPVTLSCSQTLNHNVMYWYQQKSSQAPKLLFHYYDKDFNNEADTPDNFQSRRPNTSFCFLDIRSPGLGDTAMYLCATSRGSGKFFGAGTRLSVL.

V is TRBV7-8 and J is TRBJ2-5; 7 bases agree with TRBD1. Per germline, CDR1 SGHVS and CDR2 FQNEAQ. This CDR3 has 13 residues. J lost 6 bases, V lost 5 bases, and 6 bases had no gene match. The CDR3 DNA reads as TGTGCCAGCAGCCCAAACAGGGGACAGACCCAGTACTTC. As protein: CASSPNRGQTQYF.

The rearrangement links TRBV6-5 to TRBJ2-7; 9 nucleotides match TRBD1. CDR1 and CDR2 from the germline V gene are MNHEY and SVGAGI. The CDR3 consists of 13 residues. V dropped 6 bases and J dropped 9; count of bases not matched to a gene: 9. The CDR3 nucleotides are TGTGCCAGCAGGAGGGGACAGGGTCTTGTGCAGTACTTC. This gives the protein CASRRGQGLVQYF.

V usage is TRBV5-6 and J usage is TRBJ1-3; TRBD1 aligns across 9 bases. This CDR3 is built from 17 residues. J gave up 3 bases and V 4 bases, and 11 bases lay outside the gene matches. Germline V gives CDR1 SGHDT, CDR2 YYEEEE. The CDR3 loop is CASSLRGGTGYGNTIYF. CDR3 DNA: TGTGCCAGCAGCCTTCGTGGGGGGACAGGGTATGGAAACACCATATATTTT.

This chain links TRBV7-9 with TRBJ1-1; D gene ambiguous. Trimming took off 5 bases at V and 4 bases at J, with 8 bases between the two ends. Germline lookup yields CDR1 SEHNR and CDR2 FQNEAQ (reference sequence). The CDR3 runs 12 residues. This chain's CDR3 is CASSVVVTEAFF. DNA of the CDR3: TGTGCCAGCAGCGTCGTGGTCACTGAAGCTTTCTTT. The whole variable domain, filled in from reference TRBV7-9 and TRBJ1-1, reads DTGVSQNPRHKITKRGQNVTFRCDPISEHNRLYWYRQTLGQGPEFLTYFQNEAQLEKSRLLSDRFSAERPKGSFSTLEIQRTEQGDSAMYLCASSVVVTEAFFGQGTRLTVV.

V gene TRBV11-2 combines with J gene TRBJ1-2; TRBD1 might be the D (6 bases). The length of the CDR3 is 16 residues. Germline assignment: CDR1 SGHAT and CDR2 FQNNGV. Trimming stripped 3 bases from V and 0 bases from J, with 14 bases between. CDR3 loop: CASSFDRGRSNYGYTF. The CDR3 DNA reads as TGTGCCAGCAGCTTTGATAGGGGGAGATCTAACTATGGCTACACCTTC. Variable domain in full (rest from reference TRBV11-2 and TRBJ1-2): EAGVAQSPRYKIIEKRQSVAFWCNPISGHATLYWYQQILGQGPKLLIQFQNNGVVDDSQLPKDRFSAERLKGVDSTLKIQPAKLEDSAVYLCASSFDRGRSNYGYTFGSGTRLTVV.

The rearrangement links TRBV3-1 (or the pseudogene TRBV3-2) to TRBJ1-1, with D possibly being TRBD1 (6 bases). The V and J ends lost 1 base and 4 bases respectively, with 13 bases between them. The CDR3 runs to 15 residues. The germline V gene has CDR1 LGHDT and CDR2 YNNKEL (reference sequence). Here the CDR3 DNA reads TGTGCCAGCAGCCAAGTAGGACAGACCCCCACTGAAGCTTTCTTT. Residues: CASSQVGQTPTEAFF.

The chain carries TRBV12-3 or TRBV12-4 and TRBJ2-3; 8 bases fit TRBD2. The V gene end was trimmed by 3 bases and the J gene end by 8 bases; junction bases not matched to a gene: 4. The CDR3 extends over 13 amino acids. In nucleotides, the CDR3 is TGTGCCAGCAGTTTCGCGGGGGGTGGTACGCAGTATTTT. Its translation is CASSFAGGGTQYF.

As DNA, the CDR3 is TGTGCCAGCAGTGAAGCAGGAGGAATGGACAGGTTCTACAATGAGCAGTTCTTC. Protein: CASSEAGGMDRFYNEQFF. The chain carries TRBV25-1 and TRBJ2-1; TRBD1 matches at 7 bases. The CDR3 contains 18 residues. Trimming cost V 2 bases and J 3 bases; bases outside gene matches: 13. Germline V gene lookup returns CDR1 MGHDK and CDR2 SYGVNS.

J is TRBJ1-1 and V is TRBV9, with D hard to call. Trimming removed 5 bases at V and 0 bases at J, with 14 bases between. Germline CDR1 reads SGDLS; CDR2 reads YYNGEE. The CDR3 runs 15 residues. CDR3 region: CASSGKPGLNTEAFF. The CDR3 DNA reads TGTGCCAGCAGTGGTAAGCCGGGTTTGAACACTGAAGCTTTCTTT.